This TCR beta chain appears in the sequencing data of a study of sequential checkpoint blockade in melanoma. Study as a whole: Over 20 patients had matched tumor biopsies before treatment and at week 13 after nivolumab or ipilimumab alone.

Within the sample, this clone is medium-sized (0.01 to 0.1%). The repertoire was sequenced with immunoSEQ multiplex PCR; TCRdb's copy has only in-frame clones and lacks some. In the table there are fewer than 3,500 clones, 24% of which are singletons. Trimming pared 3 bases from V and 0 bases from J, leaving 9 bases between. The CDR3 is 15 residues long. In germline, CDR1 is SGHNT, CDR2 YENEEA. Stated treatment: randomized to nivolumab then ipilimumab (arm A) or the reverse (arm B). Sequences were derived from tumor tissue (inferred from file names), sampled from a patient given nivolumab and ipilimumab in sequence. This receptor was taken from a human donor with melanoma. V is TRBV11-3 and J is TRBJ2-1, with a possible D match to TRBD2 (6 bases). CDR3 bases: TGTGCCAGCAGCTTGGCGGGGACCTCCTACAATGAGCAGTTCTTC. As protein: CASSLAGTSYNEQFF.